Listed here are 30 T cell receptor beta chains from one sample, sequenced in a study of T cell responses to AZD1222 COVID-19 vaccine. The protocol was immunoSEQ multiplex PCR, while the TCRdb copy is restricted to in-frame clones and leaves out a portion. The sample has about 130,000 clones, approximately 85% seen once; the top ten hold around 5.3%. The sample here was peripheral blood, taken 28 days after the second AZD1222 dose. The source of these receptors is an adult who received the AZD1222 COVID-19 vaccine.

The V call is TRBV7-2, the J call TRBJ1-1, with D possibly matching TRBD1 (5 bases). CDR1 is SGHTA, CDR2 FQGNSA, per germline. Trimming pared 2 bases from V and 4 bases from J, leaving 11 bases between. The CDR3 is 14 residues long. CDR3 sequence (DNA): TGTGCCAGCAGCTTACAGGGTAAGGGCACTGAAGCTTTCTTT. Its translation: CASSLQGKGTEAFF.

The CDR3 protein is CASSISTGAYEQYF. The CDR3 region has the DNA TGTGCCAGCAGCATCTCGACAGGGGCCTACGAGCAGTACTTC. The chain recombines TRBV7-2 with TRBJ2-7, with 8 nucleotides matching TRBD1. This CDR3 has 14 residues. The ends lost 5 bases at V and 2 bases at J; junction bases unmatched: 5. Germline CDR1 SGHTA, CDR2 FQGNSA.

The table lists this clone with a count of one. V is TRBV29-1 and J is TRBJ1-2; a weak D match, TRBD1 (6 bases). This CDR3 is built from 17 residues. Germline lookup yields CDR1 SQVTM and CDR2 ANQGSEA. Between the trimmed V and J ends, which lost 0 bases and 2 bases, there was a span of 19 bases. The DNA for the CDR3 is TGCAGCGTTGAAGATATTGTGACGGGGGCGAGCAACTATGGCTACACCTTC. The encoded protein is CSVEDIVTGASNYGYTF.

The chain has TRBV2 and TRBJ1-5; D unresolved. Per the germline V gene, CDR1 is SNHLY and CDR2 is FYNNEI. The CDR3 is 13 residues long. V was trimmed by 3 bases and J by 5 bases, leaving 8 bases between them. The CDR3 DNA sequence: TGTGCCAGCAGTGAGAACGGTTATCAGCCCCAGCATTTT. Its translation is CASSENGYQPQHF.

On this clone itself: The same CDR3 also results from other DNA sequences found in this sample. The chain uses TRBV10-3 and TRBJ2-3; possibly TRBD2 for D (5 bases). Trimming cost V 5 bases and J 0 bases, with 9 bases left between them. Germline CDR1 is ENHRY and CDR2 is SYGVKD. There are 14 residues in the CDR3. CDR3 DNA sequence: TGTGCCATCAGTCCCCCGGGGAGCACAGATACGCAGTATTTT. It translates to CAISPPGSTDTQYF.

The CDR3 DNA reads TGTGCCAGCTTTCCTAGCGGGGCACAGGATACGCAGTATTTT. Its protein product is CASFPSGAQDTQYF. The chain couples TRBV18 to TRBJ2-3; 9 bases are shared with TRBD2. Unmatched junction bases numbered 8, after V lost 7 bases and J lost 6 bases. This CDR3 has 14 residues. Germline V gene data show CDR1 as KGHSH and CDR2 as LQKENI.

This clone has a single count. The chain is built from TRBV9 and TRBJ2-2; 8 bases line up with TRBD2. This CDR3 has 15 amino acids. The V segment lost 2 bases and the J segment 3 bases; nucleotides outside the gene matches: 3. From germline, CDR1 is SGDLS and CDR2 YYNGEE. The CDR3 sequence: CASSVGSGDTGELFF. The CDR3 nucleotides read TGTGCCAGCAGCGTGGGTAGCGGGGACACCGGGGAGCTGTTTTTT.

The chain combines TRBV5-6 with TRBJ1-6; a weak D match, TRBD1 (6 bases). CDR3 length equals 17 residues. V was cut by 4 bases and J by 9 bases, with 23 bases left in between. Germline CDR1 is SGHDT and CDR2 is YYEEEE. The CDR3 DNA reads TGTGCCAGCAGCCGAGAGGGGTGGGGGCGGTCTTTTTCACCCCTCCACTTT. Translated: CASSREGWGRSFSPLHF.

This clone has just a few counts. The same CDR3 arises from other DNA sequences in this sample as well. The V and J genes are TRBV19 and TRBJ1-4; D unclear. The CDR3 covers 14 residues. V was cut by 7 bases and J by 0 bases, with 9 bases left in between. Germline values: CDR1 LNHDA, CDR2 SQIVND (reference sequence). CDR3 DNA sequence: TGTGCCAGTACCAATAGCCCAACTAATGAAAAACTGTTTTTT. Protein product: CASTNSPTNEKLFF.

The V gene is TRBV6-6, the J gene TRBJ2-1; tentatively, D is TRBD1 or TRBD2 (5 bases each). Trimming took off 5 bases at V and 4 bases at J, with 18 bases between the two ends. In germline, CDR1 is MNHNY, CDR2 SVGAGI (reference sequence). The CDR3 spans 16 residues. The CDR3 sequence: CASSPWTLGAYNEQFF. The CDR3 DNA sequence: TGTGCCAGCAGTCCCTGGACACTCGGGGCTTACAATGAGCAGTTCTTC.

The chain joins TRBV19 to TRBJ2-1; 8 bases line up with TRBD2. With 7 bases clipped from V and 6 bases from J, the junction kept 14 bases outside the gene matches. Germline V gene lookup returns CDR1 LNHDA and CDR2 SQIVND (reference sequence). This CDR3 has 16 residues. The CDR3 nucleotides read TGTGCCAGTAAAATTATGGGACTAGGATCCCGCAATGAGCAGTTCTTC. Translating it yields CASKIMGLGSRNEQFF.

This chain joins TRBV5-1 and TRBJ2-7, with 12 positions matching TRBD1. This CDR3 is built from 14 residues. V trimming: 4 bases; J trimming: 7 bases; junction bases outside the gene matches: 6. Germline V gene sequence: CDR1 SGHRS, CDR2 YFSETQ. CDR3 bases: TGCGCCAGCAGCCACCCGGGACAGGGGGCGGAGCAGTACTTC. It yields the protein CASSHPGQGAEQYF.

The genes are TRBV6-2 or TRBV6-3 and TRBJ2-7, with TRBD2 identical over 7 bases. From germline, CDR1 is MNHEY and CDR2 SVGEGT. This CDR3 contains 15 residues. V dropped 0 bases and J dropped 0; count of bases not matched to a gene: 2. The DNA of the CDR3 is TGTGCCAGCAGTTACTCAGCGGGGATCTCCTACGAGCAGTACTTC. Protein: CASSYSAGISYEQYF.

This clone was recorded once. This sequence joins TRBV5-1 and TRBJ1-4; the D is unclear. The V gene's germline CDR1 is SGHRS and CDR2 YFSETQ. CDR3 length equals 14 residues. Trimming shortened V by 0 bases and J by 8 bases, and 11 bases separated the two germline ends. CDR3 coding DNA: TGCGCCAGCAGCTTGGGTAGGGTCGGCGAAAAACTGTTTTTT. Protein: CASSLGRVGEKLFF.

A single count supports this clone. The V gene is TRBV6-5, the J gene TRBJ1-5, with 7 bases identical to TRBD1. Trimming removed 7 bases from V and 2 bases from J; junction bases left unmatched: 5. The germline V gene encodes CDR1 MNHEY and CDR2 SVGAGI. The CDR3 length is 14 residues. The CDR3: CASKRQGRNQPQHF. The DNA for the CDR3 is TGTGCCAGCAAGAGACAGGGCCGCAATCAGCCCCAGCATTTT.

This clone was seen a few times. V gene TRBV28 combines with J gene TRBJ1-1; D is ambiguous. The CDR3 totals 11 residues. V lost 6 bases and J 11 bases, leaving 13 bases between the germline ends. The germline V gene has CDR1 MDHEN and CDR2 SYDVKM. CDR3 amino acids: CASSSARLAFF. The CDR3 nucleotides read TGTGCCAGCAGCTCCGCCCGCCTCGCTTTCTTT.

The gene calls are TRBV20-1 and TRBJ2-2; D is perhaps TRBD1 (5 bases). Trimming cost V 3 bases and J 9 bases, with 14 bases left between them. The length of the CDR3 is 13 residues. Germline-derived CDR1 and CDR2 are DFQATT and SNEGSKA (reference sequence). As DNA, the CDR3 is TGCAGTGCTAGTGGGGCATCCTCCCGGGAGCTGTTTTTT. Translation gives CSASGASSRELFF.

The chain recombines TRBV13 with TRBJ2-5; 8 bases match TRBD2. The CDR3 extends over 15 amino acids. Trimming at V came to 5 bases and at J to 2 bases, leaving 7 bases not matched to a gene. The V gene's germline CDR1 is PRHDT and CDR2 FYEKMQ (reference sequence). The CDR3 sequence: CASSLRVAGQETQYF. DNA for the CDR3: TGTGCCAGCAGCCTCCGGGTAGCGGGGCAAGAGACCCAGTACTTC. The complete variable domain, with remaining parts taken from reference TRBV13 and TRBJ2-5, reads AAGVIQSPRHLIKEKRETATLKCYPIPRHDTVYWYQQGPGQDPQFLISFYEKMQSDKGSIPDRFSAQQFSDYHSELNMSSLELGDSALYFCASSLRVAGQETQYFGPGTRLLVL.

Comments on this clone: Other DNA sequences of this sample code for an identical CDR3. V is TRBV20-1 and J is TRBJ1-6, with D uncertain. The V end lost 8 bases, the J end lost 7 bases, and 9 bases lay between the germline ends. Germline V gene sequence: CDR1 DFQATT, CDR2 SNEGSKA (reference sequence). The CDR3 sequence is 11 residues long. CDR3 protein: CSPRENSPLHF. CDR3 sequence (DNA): TGCAGTCCGAGGGAGAATTCACCCCTCCACTTT.

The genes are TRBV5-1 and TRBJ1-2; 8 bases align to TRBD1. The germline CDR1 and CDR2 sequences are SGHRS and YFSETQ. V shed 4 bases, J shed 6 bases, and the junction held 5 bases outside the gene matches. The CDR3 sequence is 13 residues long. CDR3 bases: TGCGCCAGCAGCCCCGAGGACAGGGATGGCTACACCTTC. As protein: CASSPEDRDGYTF.

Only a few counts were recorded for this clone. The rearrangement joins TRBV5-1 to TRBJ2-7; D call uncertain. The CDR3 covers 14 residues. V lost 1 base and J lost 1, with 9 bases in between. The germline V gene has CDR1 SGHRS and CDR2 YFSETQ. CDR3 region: CASSLTVESYEQYF. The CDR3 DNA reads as TGCGCCAGCAGCTTGACAGTGGAGTCCTACGAGCAGTACTTC.

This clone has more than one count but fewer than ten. CDR3 sequence: CASSLRTTRNEQFF. CDR3 bases: TGTGCCAGCAGCTTGAGGACGACGAGGAATGAGCAGTTCTTC. The V and J genes are TRBV5-8 and TRBJ2-1, with no clear D. The CDR3 runs 14 residues. Germline values: CDR1 SGHTS, CDR2 YDEGEE. Trimming removed 1 base at V and 7 bases at J, with 12 bases between.

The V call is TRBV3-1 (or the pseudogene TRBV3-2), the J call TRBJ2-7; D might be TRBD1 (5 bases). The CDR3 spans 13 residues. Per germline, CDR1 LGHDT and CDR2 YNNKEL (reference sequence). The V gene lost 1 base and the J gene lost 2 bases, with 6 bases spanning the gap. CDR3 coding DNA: TGTGCCAGCAGCCAAGGACAGCCCTACGAGCAGTACTTC. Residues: CASSQGQPYEQYF.

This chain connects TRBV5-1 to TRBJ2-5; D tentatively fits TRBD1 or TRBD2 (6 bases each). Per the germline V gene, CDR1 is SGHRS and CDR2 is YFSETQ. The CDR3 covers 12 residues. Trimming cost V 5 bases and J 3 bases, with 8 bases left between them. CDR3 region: CASREGEETQYF. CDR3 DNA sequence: TGCGCCAGCAGGGAGGGGGAAGAGACCCAGTACTTC.

The CDR3 DNA sequence: TGTGCCACCTCTTTACAGGGGACCACTGAAGCTTTCTTT. Its translation is CATSLQGTTEAFF. The chain carries TRBV28 and TRBJ1-1; 7 nucleotides line up with TRBD1. Germline lookup yields CDR1 MDHEN and CDR2 SYDVKM. The CDR3 is 13 residues long. V gave up 10 bases and J gave up 4 bases; unmatched junction bases: 9.

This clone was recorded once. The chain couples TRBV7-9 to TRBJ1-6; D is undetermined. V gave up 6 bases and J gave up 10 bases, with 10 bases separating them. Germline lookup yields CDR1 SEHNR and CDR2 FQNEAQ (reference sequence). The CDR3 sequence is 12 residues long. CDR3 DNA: TGTGCCAGCAGGACCACTGGATCACCCCTCCACTTT. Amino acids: CASRTTGSPLHF.

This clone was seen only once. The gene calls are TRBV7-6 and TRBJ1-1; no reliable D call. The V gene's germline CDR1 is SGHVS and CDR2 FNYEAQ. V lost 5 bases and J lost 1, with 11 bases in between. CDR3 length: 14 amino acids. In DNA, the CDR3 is TGTGCCAGCAGCATCAAAGAGGCGAACACTGAAGCTTTCTTT. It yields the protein CASSIKEANTEAFF.

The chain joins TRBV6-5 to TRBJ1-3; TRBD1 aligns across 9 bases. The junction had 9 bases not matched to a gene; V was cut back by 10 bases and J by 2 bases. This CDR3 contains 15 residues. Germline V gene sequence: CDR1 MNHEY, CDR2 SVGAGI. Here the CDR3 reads CATSLDRGAGNTIYF. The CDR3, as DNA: TGTGCCACCTCCCTGGACAGGGGAGCTGGAAACACCATATATTTT.

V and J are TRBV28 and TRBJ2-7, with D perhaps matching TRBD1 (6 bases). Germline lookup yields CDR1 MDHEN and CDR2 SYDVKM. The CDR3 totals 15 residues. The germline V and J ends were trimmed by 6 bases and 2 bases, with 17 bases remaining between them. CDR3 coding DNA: TGTGCCAGCAGACCTCAACGGGACATCCCCTACGAGCAGTACTTC. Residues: CASRPQRDIPYEQYF.

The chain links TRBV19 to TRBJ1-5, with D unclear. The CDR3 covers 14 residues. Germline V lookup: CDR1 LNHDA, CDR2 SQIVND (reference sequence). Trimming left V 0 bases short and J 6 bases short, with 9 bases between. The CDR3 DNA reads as TGTGCCAGTAGTATAGATCCCGACCTTCAGCCCCAGCATTTT. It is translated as CASSIDPDLQPQHF. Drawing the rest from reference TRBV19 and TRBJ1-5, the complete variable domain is DGGITQSPKYLFRKEGQNVTLSCEQNLNHDAMYWYRQDPGQGLRLIYYSQIVNDFQKGDIAEGYSVSREKKESFPLTVTSAQKNPTAFYLCASSIDPDLQPQHFGDGTRLSIL.